Below, 29 T cell receptor beta chains from the same sample are listed, as sequenced in a study of T cells in women clearing cervical HPV infection. Libraries were prepared by immunoSEQ multiplex PCR; TCRdb keeps only in-frame clonotypes and omits some of them. The sample data list 30,000 to 35,000 clones. Sequencing was carried out using blood buffy coat. The receptor set was obtained from a woman between 18 and 75 years old with a cervical HPV16 infection that either progressed to CIN3+ or cleared (not recorded which).

The CDR3 region is CASSLVRTGFDEQFF. CDR3 bases read: TGTGCCAGCAGCTTAGTTCGGACAGGGTTCGATGAG. This chain uses TRBV7-2 with TRBJ2-1; 8 positions match TRBD1. The read halts 3 residues ahead of the CDR3 end, with the missing end drawn from the germline J gene. This CDR3 is built from 15 residues. CDR1 is SGHTA and CDR2 is FQGNSA in the germline V gene. Unmatched junction bases numbered 7, after V lost 1 base and J lost 8 bases.

Details on this clone: From the germline J gene comes the end of the CDR3, since the read stops 3 residues before it. The rearrangement joins TRBV19 to TRBJ1-2, with 9 bases fitting TRBD1. V gave up 3 bases and J gave up 3 bases; unmatched junction bases: 14. The germline V gene encodes CDR1 LNHDA and CDR2 SQIVND (reference sequence). The CDR3 has 18 residues. This chain's CDR3 is CASSIGPIRRDRDYGYTF. CDR3 DNA (partial): TGTGCCAGTAGTATCGGACCTATTCGCCGGGACAGGGACTATGGC.

On this clone: The read gets to within 3 residues of the CDR3 end, and the germline J gene fills in the rest. The J gene is TRBJ1-4, the V gene TRBV7-9, with a weak D call TRBD1 (6 bases). V lost 5 bases, J lost 5 bases, and 12 bases lay in between. Germline loops: CDR1 SEHNR, CDR2 FQNEAQ (reference sequence). The CDR3 has 14 residues. CDR3 DNA, as far as it was read: TGTGCCAGCAGCCTAAGGACAGCGAATGAAAAA. Its protein product is CASSLRTANEK. From start to end, the CDR3 is CASSLRTANEKLFF. Together with reference TRBV7-9 and TRBJ1-4, the CDR3 gives the full variable domain: DTGVSQNPRHKITKRGQNVTFRCDPISEHNRLYWYRQTLGQGPEFLTYFQNEAQLEKSRLLSDRFSAERPKGSFSTLEIQRTEQGDSAMYLCASSLRTANEKLFFGSGTQLSVL.

A remark on this clone: The read gets to within 3 residues of the CDR3 end, and the germline J gene fills in the rest. The sample carries other DNA sequences with the same CDR3. The J gene is TRBJ2-4, the V gene TRBV20-1; TRBD1 matches 7 bases. Trimming at V came to 3 bases and at J to 6 bases, leaving 8 bases not matched to a gene. Germline loops: CDR1 DFQATT, CDR2 SNEGSKA (reference sequence). The CDR3 has 14 residues. CDR3 sequence reads: CSARAWDSGNIQYF. Incomplete CDR3 DNA: TGCAGTGCTAGGGCTTGGGACAGTGGAAACATT.

Turning to this clone: Read data end 3 residues before the CDR3 end; the end is taken from the germline J gene. The V and J genes are TRBV11-2 and TRBJ2-7; possibly TRBD1 for D (6 bases). CDR1 is SGHAT and CDR2 is FQNNGV in the germline V gene. This CDR3 is built from 15 residues. V was clipped by 5 bases and J by 3 bases, with 17 bases between them. Incomplete CDR3 DNA: TGTGCCAGCAGCATAAACCCCGGGACATTCTACGAG. Residues: CASSINPGTFYE. The entire CDR3 reads CASSINPGTFYEQYF.

In the case of this clone: The sequence runs out 3 residues before the end of the CDR3; the remainder is reconstructed from the germline J gene. The rearrangement uses TRBV7-9 and TRBJ2-4; D is perhaps TRBD2 (6 bases). The CDR3 has 11 residues. Germline V CDR1 and CDR2: SEHNR, FQNEAQ (reference sequence). CDR3 DNA, as far as it was read: TGTGCCTTGCGGGGCGCCTATGGT. This sequence encodes CALRGAYG. The entire CDR3 reads CALRGAYGQYF. The full variable domain, with the rest looked up from reference TRBV7-9 and TRBJ2-4, is DTGVSQNPRHKITKRGQNVTFRCDPISEHNRLYWYRQTLGQGPEFLTYFQNEAQLEKSRLLSDRFSAERPKGSFSTLEIQRTEQGDSAMYLCALRGAYGQYFGAGTRLSVL.

For this clone: The missing CDR3 end, 3 residues past where the read stops, is filled in from the germline J gene. This chain uses TRBV6-2 or TRBV6-3 with TRBJ1-2; D is ambiguous. This CDR3 region has 11 residues. The germline CDR1 and CDR2 sequences are MNHEY and SVGEGT. The CDR3 DNA, read in part, is TGTGCCAGCAGTTACTCCTACGAC. This translates into CASSYSYD. The entire CDR3 is CASSYSYDYTF.

Note on this clone: The read comes to an end 3 residues before the CDR3 does, leaving the germline J gene to fill in the end. The chain couples TRBV20-1 to TRBJ2-3; 11 bases map to TRBD1. This CDR3 region has 17 residues. Germline values: CDR1 DFQATT, CDR2 SNEGSKA (reference sequence). Incomplete CDR3 DNA: TGCAGTGCTGAAACGGGACAGGGGGTCCTCGGCAATCAGCCG. As protein: CSAETGQGVLGNQP. The CDR3 in full is CSAETGQGVLGNQPQYF.

In the case of this clone: The observed sequence ends 3 residues before the CDR3 terminus, with the missing tail filled in from the germline J gene. V usage is TRBV20-1 and J usage is TRBJ1-6, with D possibly matching TRBD1 (5 bases). This CDR3 contains 12 residues. The V and J ends lost 3 bases and 10 bases respectively, with 10 bases between them. CDR1 is DFQATT, CDR2 SNEGSKA, per germline (reference sequence). CDR3 DNA (partial): TGCAGTGCTAGGCGCAGGGAATCACCC. Amino acids: CSARRRESP. The entire CDR3 protein reads CSARRRESPLHF.

A note on this clone: The CDR3 end lies 3 residues beyond the end of the read and is filled in from the germline J gene. The chain joins TRBV18 to TRBJ1-1, with D perhaps matching TRBD1 (5 bases). Looked up from germline, CDR1 is KGHSH and CDR2 is LQKENI. This CDR3 is 13 amino acids long. V gave up 5 bases and J gave up 4 bases, with 11 bases separating them. Partial CDR3 DNA: TGTGCCAGCTCAGTCAGGGTAGGCACTGAA. It codes for CASSVRVGTE. The full CDR3 reads CASSVRVGTEAFF.

Turning to this clone: The observed sequence ends 3 residues before the CDR3 terminus, with the missing tail filled in from the germline J gene. The chain has TRBV7-9 and TRBJ1-2; D is possibly TRBD1 (5 bases). Germline CDR1 reads SEHNR; CDR2 reads FQNEAQ (reference sequence). The CDR3 runs to 15 residues. The CDR3 spells CASSFGAGMNNDYTF. The sequenced CDR3 bases are TGTGCCAGCAGCTTCGGGGCGGGGATGAACAATGAC.

As for this clone: The read stops 3 residues short of the end of the CDR3; the missing end is completed from the germline J gene. Other DNA sequences in this specimen translate into the identical CDR3. This chain links TRBV19 with TRBJ1-3; TRBD1 matches 12 bases. CDR1 and CDR2 (germline): LNHDA, SQIVND (reference sequence). The CDR3 is 19 amino acids. V shed 5 bases and J 0 bases; nucleotides not matched to a gene: 11. CDR3: CASSVSRDRGQSSGNTIYF. The DNA read from the CDR3 is TGTGCCAGTAGTGTGAGCCGGGACAGGGGGCAAAGCTCTGGAAACACC.

Concerning this clone: The read ends 3 residues before the CDR3 terminus; that terminus is restored from the germline J gene. The V gene is TRBV7-9, the J gene TRBJ2-4; TRBD1 matches at 7 bases. The germline V gene encodes CDR1 SEHNR and CDR2 FQNEAQ (reference sequence). The CDR3 is 14 residues long. CDR3 DNA (partial): TGTGCCAGCAGCTTGGAAGGGGGCGGCTATGGT. As protein: CASSLEGGGYG. The entire CDR3 reads CASSLEGGGYGQYF.

Comments on this clone: The read halts 3 residues ahead of the CDR3 end, with the missing end drawn from the germline J gene. At the DNA level, this CDR3 is encoded by other sequences in the same sample as well. The chain uses TRBV30 and TRBJ2-5, with TRBD2 matching over 12 bases. Germline V gene lookup returns CDR1 GTSNPN and CDR2 SVGIG (reference sequence). CDR3 length: 17 amino acids. Trimming cost V 1 base and J 4 bases; bases outside gene matches: 10. CDR3 DNA (partial): TGTGCCTGGAGTGCCGCTAGCGGGAGGGCCTACGTAGAGACC. Translation gives CAWSAASGRAYVET. The entire CDR3 sequence reads CAWSAASGRAYVETQYF.

On this clone: The CDR3 is cut off 3 residues early in the read; its end comes from the germline J gene. V gene TRBV19 combines with J gene TRBJ1-2, with 10 bases identical to TRBD1. V was clipped by 6 bases and J by 7 bases; unmatched bases: 8. The germline V gene encodes CDR1 LNHDA and CDR2 SQIVND (reference sequence). The CDR3 runs to 14 residues. CDR3 DNA, as far as it was read: TGTGCCAGTAGCCGGGACAGGGGTGTAGTTGGC. Translated, it gives CASSRDRGVVG. In full, the CDR3 is CASSRDRGVVGYTF.

For this clone: The read comes to an end 3 residues before the CDR3 does, leaving the germline J gene to fill in the end. The chain uses TRBV20-1 and TRBJ1-1; D is possibly TRBD1 (5 bases). V was pared by 6 bases and J by 1 base, with 15 bases between. This CDR3 has 14 amino acids. Germline CDR1 DFQATT, CDR2 SNEGSKA (reference sequence). The CDR3: CSAGGSGKNTEAFF. The sequenced part of the CDR3 DNA is TGCAGTGCCGGGGGATCGGGTAAGAACACTGAA.

Turning to this clone: The read ends 3 residues before the CDR3 terminus; that terminus is restored from the germline J gene. This sample includes further DNA sequences coding for the same CDR3. The chain joins TRBV19 to TRBJ1-1; TRBD1 might be the D (5 bases). Germline CDR1 is LNHDA and CDR2 is SQIVND (reference sequence). The V and J ends lost 4 bases and 3 bases respectively, with 18 bases between them. The CDR3 runs 16 residues. The CDR3 sequence is CASSSLGADGDTEAFF. The covered CDR3 bases are TGTGCCAGTAGTAGTCTTGGGGCGGATGGTGACACTGAA.

On this clone: With the read ending 3 residues before the CDR3 end, the germline J gene is used to fill in that end. V gene TRBV19 combines with J gene TRBJ1-1; TRBD1 aligns across 7 bases. The junction had 7 bases not matched to a gene; V was cut back by 5 bases and J by 4 bases. The CDR3 has 14 amino acids. The germline V gene has CDR1 LNHDA and CDR2 SQIVND (reference sequence). CDR3 DNA, as far as it was read: TGTGCCAGTAGTCCCGGGGCAGGGGGCACTGAA. As protein: CASSPGAGGTE. The complete CDR3 sequence is CASSPGAGGTEAFF.

Points on this clone: Sequencing ends 3 residues short of the CDR3 end; the germline J gene provides the rest. The chain uses TRBV18 and TRBJ2-2; 9 nucleotides align to TRBD1. The germline CDR1 and CDR2 sequences are KGHSH and LQKENI. The CDR3 totals 15 residues. CDR3 DNA (partial): TGTGCCAGCTCAGAAGGACAGGGGTTAAGTTCACCG. Amino acids: CASSEGQGLSSP. The entire CDR3 protein reads CASSEGQGLSSPLFF. Together with reference TRBV18 and TRBJ2-2, the CDR3 gives the full variable domain: NAGVMQNPRHLVRRRGQEARLRCSPMKGHSHVYWYRQLPEEGLKFMVYLQKENIIDESGMPKERFSAEFPKEGPSILRIQQVVRGDSAAYFCASSEGQGLSSPLFFGEGSRLTVL.

As to this clone: Read data end 3 residues before the CDR3 end; the end is taken from the germline J gene. The chain combines TRBV18 with TRBJ1-2; tentatively, D is TRBD1 (5 bases). CDR3 length: 16 amino acids. Looked up from germline, CDR1 is KGHSH and CDR2 is LQKENI. CDR3 bases read: TGTGCCAGCTCCGGGACTAGCGGGAGGCCCGACAATGAC. Its protein product is CASSGTSGRPDND. In full, the CDR3 is CASSGTSGRPDNDYTF.

In the case of this clone: Read data end 3 residues before the CDR3 end; the end is taken from the germline J gene. J is TRBJ2-3 and V is TRBV5-4; 10 bases are a match to TRBD2. Trimming at V came to 3 bases and at J to 0 bases, leaving 4 bases not matched to a gene. This CDR3 region has 16 residues. Germline CDR1 SGHNT, CDR2 YYREEE (reference sequence). The CDR3 sequence: CASSSRTSGSTDTQYF. CDR3 DNA (partial): TGTGCCAGCAGCTCTCGGACTAGCGGAAGCACAGATACG.

On this clone: The read finishes 3 residues shy of the CDR3 end, and the germline J gene is used to complete it. The chain couples TRBV5-1 to TRBJ2-7; D is uncertain. The CDR3 is 11 amino acids. V lost 0 bases, J lost 5 bases, and 3 bases lay in between. Germline loops: CDR1 SGHRS, CDR2 YFSETQ. CDR3 DNA, as far as it was read: TGCGCCAGCAGCTTGGGTAACGAG. It encodes CASSLGNE. The full-length CDR3 reads as CASSLGNEQYF.

Worth noting for this clone: Read data end 3 residues before the CDR3 end; the end is taken from the germline J gene. V is TRBV20-1 and J is TRBJ1-2; 9 bases match TRBD1. Germline loops: CDR1 DFQATT, CDR2 SNEGSKA (reference sequence). The ends lost 6 bases at V and 2 bases at J; junction bases unmatched: 10. The CDR3 consists of 15 residues. The covered CDR3 bases are TGCAGTGCCAGTATCCGGGACAGGGAAAACTATGGC. Translating gives CSASIRDRENYG. The whole CDR3 protein reads CSASIRDRENYGYTF.

In regard to this clone: The read halts 3 residues ahead of the CDR3 end, with the missing end drawn from the germline J gene. This chain uses TRBV5-1 with TRBJ2-7, with D possibly TRBD1 on 7 matching bases. V lost 4 bases and J lost 3, with 14 bases in between. This CDR3 comprises 14 residues. CDR1 is SGHRS, CDR2 YFSETQ, per germline. The CDR3 loop is CASSRAGQHYEQYF. Incomplete CDR3 DNA: TGCGCCAGCAGCCGGGCGGGACAGCACTACGAG.

In the case of this clone: The read ends 3 residues shy of where the CDR3 ends; the end is completed using the germline J gene. The chain has TRBV27 and TRBJ1-5; D perhaps matches TRBD1 (5 bases). Germline CDR1 is MNHEY and CDR2 is SMNVEV (reference sequence). Trimming took 3 bases from V and 3 from J, leaving 15 bases between them. This CDR3 contains 16 residues. The part of the CDR3 DNA that was read is TGTGCCAGCAGTTTCGGGGGAACCAATTTCAATCAGCCC. Translated, it gives CASSFGGTNFNQP. In full, the CDR3 is CASSFGGTNFNQPQHF.

To note about this clone: The DNA ends 3 residues before the CDR3 does, and the rest of the CDR3 is filled in from the germline J gene. The rearrangement uses TRBV5-1 and TRBJ1-4, with 8 positions matching TRBD1. CDR1 and CDR2 (germline): SGHRS, YFSETQ. The CDR3 is made up of 14 amino acids. With V trimmed by 2 bases and J by 7 bases, 4 bases remained unmatched. The CDR3 sequence is CASSFQGAGEKLFF. The sequenced CDR3 bases are TGCGCCAGCAGCTTCCAGGGGGCTGGTGAAAAA.

Points on this clone: The read falls 3 residues short of the CDR3 end, and the missing part is taken from the germline J gene. This chain links TRBV20-1 with TRBJ2-3, with 9 positions matching TRBD1. The germline CDR1 and CDR2 sequences are DFQATT and SNEGSKA (reference sequence). The length of the CDR3 is 12 residues. Here the CDR3 reads CSAVDRGETQYF. The CDR3 bases that were read are TGCAGTGCCGTGGACAGGGGAGAGACG.

A note on this clone: Read coverage stops 3 residues before the CDR3 terminus; the germline J gene supplies the remainder. This chain links TRBV13 with TRBJ1-6; 8 nucleotides line up with TRBD1. The V gene end was trimmed by 5 bases and the J gene end by 10 bases; junction bases not matched to a gene: 13. This CDR3 has 16 residues. Germline loops: CDR1 PRHDT, CDR2 FYEKMQ (reference sequence). This chain's CDR3 is CASSPRPGQAGSPLHF. CDR3 DNA, as far as it was read: TGTGCCAGCAGCCCGCGTCCGGGACAGGCGGGGTCACCC. The whole variable domain, remainder taken from reference TRBV13 and TRBJ1-6, is AAGVIQSPRHLIKEKRETATLKCYPIPRHDTVYWYQQGPGQDPQFLISFYEKMQSDKGSIPDRFSAQQFSDYHSELNMSSLELGDSALYFCASSPRPGQAGSPLHFGNGTRLTVT.

On this clone itself: The CDR3 extends 3 residues past the end of the read, so its final part is completed from the germline J gene. The rearrangement uses TRBV4-2 and TRBJ1-4; D perhaps matches TRBD1 (5 bases). Trimming took 0 bases from V and 4 from J, leaving 9 bases between them. This CDR3 contains 15 residues. CDR1 LGHNA and CDR2 YNFKEQ come from the germline V gene. The CDR3 sequence: CASSQDRVFNEKLFF. The covered CDR3 bases are TGTGCCAGCAGCCAAGACAGGGTATTTAATGAAAAA.